This T cell receptor beta chain was profiled in a study of early T cells in non-severe SARS-CoV-2 infection. Looking at the study overall: Sequenced bulk RNA came from whole blood that was unsorted, and chains were unpaired. Study-wide points: The matching step, a VDJdb search, favored anti-spike CD8 responses and missed private and CD4 specificities.

This clonotype has ten or more counts. Antigen: not known. V shed 1 base and J 1 base; nucleotides not matched to a gene: 6. There are 16 residues in the CDR3. Looked up from germline, CDR1 is MGHRA and CDR2 is YSYEKL. cDNA molecules, individually, were tagged with unique molecular identifiers. TCRdb re-called the 5' RACE reads through MiXCR, storing one row per CDR3 protein. The data show about 80,000 distinct CDR3 sequences, more than 5% seen once. The chain uses TRBV4-1 and TRBJ2-5; 7 nucleotides agree with TRBD1. Material for sequencing was whole blood. The sequence was collected from an adult who was a healthcare worker with PCR-confirmed SARS-CoV-2 infection or an uninfected control (not recorded which). The DNA for the CDR3 is TGCGCCAGCAGCCAAGTTCGACAGGGCGTCCAAGAGACCCAGTACTTC. Protein product: CASSQVRQGVQETQYF.